Listed below are T cell receptor beta chains from one sample, sequenced in a study of blood T cell repertoires in COVID-19. Some clones are missing from TCRdb's copy, which holds only in-frame ones; the method was immunoSEQ multiplex PCR. Among 300,000 to 450,000 clones listed, around 85% were seen once. The sequenced sample consisted of peripheral blood. These receptors were taken from a woman aged 18-30 years with acute or convalescent COVID-19. Both conserved end residues are part of each CDR3. The D gene is left open where the match is weak. Size tells how often a clone was seen (once, few, many) or the class of an expanded clone, and some rows leave it out.

clone_size d_call j_call v_call cdr3_aa cdr3_nt
NA NA TRBJ1-5 TRBV2 CASSGQGQNQPQHF TGTGCCAGCAGTGGGCAGGGGCAAAATCAGCCCCAGCATTTT
NA NA TRBJ1-1 TRBV10-3 CAISALDMNTEAFF TGTGCCATCAGTGCCCTCGACATGAACACTGAAGCTTTCTTT
few NA TRBJ1-2 TRBV6-5 CASSRQEGSYGYTF TGTGCCAGCAGTCGACAGGAAGGGTCCTATGGCTACACCTTC
NA TRBD2 TRBJ2-7 TRBV28 CASSTVPGLAEYEQYF TGTGCCAGCAGCACCGTACCGGGACTAGCGGAGTACGAGCAGTACTTC
NA NA TRBJ2-5 TRBV2 CASSQLEETQYF TGTGCCAGCTCGCAGCTAGAAGAGACCCAGTACTTC
NA NA TRBJ1-6 TRBV6-5 CASSLDRSNSPLHF TGTGCCAGCAGTTTGGACAGATCTAATTCACCCCTCCACTTT
few TRBD2 TRBJ2-7 TRBV6-1 CASSGQGEGTSGIYEQYF TGTGCCAGCAGTGGACAGGGAGAGGGGACTAGCGGGATCTACGAGCAGTACTTC
NA NA TRBJ2-1 TRBV28 CASSPRAGKYNEQFF TGTGCCAGCAGTCCGCGGGCCGGGAAGTACAATGAGCAGTTCTTC
NA NA TRBJ2-1 TRBV3-1/TRBV3-2 CASSQGAFVYNEQFF TGTGCCAGCAGCCAAGGGGCCTTCGTCTACAATGAGCAGTTCTTC
NA TRBD2 TRBJ2-3 TRBV11-3 CASSLSFRLAGAVTDTQYF TGTGCCAGCAGCTTAAGCTTCCGACTAGCGGGGGCAGTCACAGATACGCAGTATTTT
NA TRBD1 TRBJ1-2 TRBV28 CASSTTGYYGYTF TGTGCCAGCAGTACGACAGGGTACTATGGCTACACCTTC
NA NA TRBJ2-7 TRBV15 CATSRGRQELYEQYF TGTGCCACCAGCAGAGGGCGACAGGAGCTCTACGAGCAGTACTTC
NA NA TRBJ1-1 TRBV7-9 CASSLGSAGEGAFF TGTGCCAGCAGCTTAGGCTCTGCAGGCGAGGGAGCTTTCTTT
NA TRBD1 TRBJ1-3 TRBV11-2 CASSLNRGFGNTIYF TGTGCCAGCAGCTTAAACAGGGGTTTTGGAAACACCATATATTTT
NA NA TRBJ1-1 TRBV27 CASSLFRQKNTEAFF TGTGCCAGCAGTTTATTCCGACAGAAGAACACTGAAGCTTTCTTT
NA TRBD1 TRBJ2-5 TRBV5-1 CASSTDRGQETQYF TGCGCCAGCAGCACTGACAGGGGTCAAGAGACCCAGTACTTC
once TRBD1 TRBJ2-7 TRBV28 CASSLRQGAPYEQYF TGTGCCAGCAGCCTTAGACAGGGAGCCCCTTACGAGCAGTACTTC
NA NA TRBJ1-6 TRBV6-1 CASSDDNSPLHF TGTGCCAGCAGTGACGATAATTCACCCCTCCACTTT
NA TRBD2 TRBJ2-1 TRBV7-9 CASSLRGARYNEQFF TGTGCCAGCAGCTTGCGGGGGGCGCGCTACAATGAGCAGTTCTTC
NA TRBD1 TRBJ2-7 TRBV18 CASSPDRNSYEQYF TGTGCCAGCTCACCGGACAGGAACTCCTACGAGCAGTACTTC
NA TRBD2 TRBJ2-4 TRBV5-1 CASSLSLAGGDIQYF TGCGCCAGCAGCTTGTCGCTAGCGGGAGGGGACATTCAGTACTTC
NA TRBD1 TRBJ2-7 TRBV5-6 CASSSAGGNEQYF TGTGCCAGCAGCTCGGCAGGGGGCAACGAGCAGTACTTC
once TRBD2 TRBJ2-3 TRBV12-3/TRBV12-4 CAISGVSTDTQYF TGTGCCATTAGCGGGGTGAGCACAGATACGCAGTATTTT
NA NA TRBJ1-3 TRBV3-1/TRBV3-2 CASSPVLGNTIYF TGTGCCAGCAGCCCGGTGCTCGGAAACACCATATATTTT
NA NA TRBJ1-2 TRBV2 CASSEPPSNYGYTF TGTGCCAGCAGTGAACCCCCCTCTAACTATGGCTACACCTTC
NA TRBD2 TRBJ2-7 TRBV11-2 CASSLLAGGDYEQYF TGTGCCAGCAGCTTACTAGCGGGGGGAGACTACGAGCAGTACTTC
NA TRBD2 TRBJ2-7 TRBV7-2 CASSPSGGGYEQYF TGTGCCAGCAGCCCGAGCGGGGGGGGATACGAGCAGTACTTC
NA TRBD2 TRBJ2-1 TRBV30 CAWSHGTSGGADEQFF TGTGCCTGGAGCCACGGGACTAGCGGGGGGGCCGATGAGCAGTTCTTC
few NA TRBJ2-7 TRBV3-1/TRBV3-2 CASSQEWAAGARNEQYF TGTGCCAGCAGCCAAGAATGGGCGGCAGGGGCGCGCAACGAGCAGTACTTC
NA TRBD2 TRBJ2-5 TRBV15 CATSKPVAGGPRETQYF TGTGCCACCAGCAAACCGGTAGCGGGAGGGCCACGGGAGACCCAGTACTTC
few NA TRBJ2-1 TRBV3-1/TRBV3-2 CASSQDRRRSYNEQFF TGTGCCAGCAGCCAAGACAGGAGGCGAAGCTACAATGAGCAGTTCTTC
once NA TRBJ1-5 TRBV5-8 CASSPTAGGSQPQHF TGTGCCAGCAGCCCAACCGCGGGGGGGAGCCAGCCCCAGCATTTT
NA TRBD1 TRBJ1-1 TRBV30 CAWSSLGTGEF TGTGCCTGGAGTTCCCTGGGGACAGGGGAATTT
many NA TRBJ1-6 TRBV2 CASSESPAGRGGSPLHF TGTGCCAGCAGTGAAAGTCCCGCCGGGAGGGGGGGATCACCCCTCCACTTT
NA NA TRBJ2-7 TRBV5-1 CASSLDSGYEQYF TGCGCCAGCAGCTTGGACTCGGGTTACGAGCAGTACTTC